The 26 T cell receptor beta chains given below trace back to one sample, sequenced in a study of T cell repertoires in cytomegalovirus infection. TCRdb called the reads again in MiXCR, with one record for every CDR3 protein. This table holds 550,000 to 850,000 distinct CDR3 sequences, around 31% found once. These TCRs are of unknown antigen specificity. The sample in question was cultured PBMCs, obtained from culture after CMV antigen stimulation. Every receptor here comes from a human donor in good health (CMV status not recorded). Some clones in this sample may be carry-over from other donors' samples.

The sample holds many counts of this clonotype. This chain uses TRBV7-2 with TRBJ2-2; D is uncertain. Trimming cost V 1 base and J 8 bases, with 8 bases left between them. Germline CDR1 and CDR2: SGHTA and FQGNSA. The CDR3 covers 13 residues. The CDR3 loop is CASSLVVRGELFF. The CDR3 region has the DNA TGTGCCAGCAGCTTAGTAGTCAGGGGGGAGCTGTTTTTT.

This clonotype appeared a few times. This chain joins TRBV7-9 and TRBJ1-2; 9 nucleotides line up with TRBD1. The germline gives CDR1 SEHNR, CDR2 FQNEAQ (reference sequence). The CDR3 runs to 15 residues. Trimming at V came to 4 bases and at J to 4 bases, leaving 7 bases not matched to a gene. CDR3 nucleotides: TGTGCCAGCAGCTCACCGGGACAGGGATCCTATGGCTACACCTTC. Its translation: CASSSPGQGSYGYTF.

The CDR3 nucleotides are TGTGCCAGCAGTTTAGGGCCCCGAAATGGTTCACCCCTCCACTTT. Translation: CASSLGPRNGSPLHF. This chain uses TRBV12-3 or TRBV12-4 with TRBJ1-6; no clear D. This CDR3 has 15 amino acids. The ends were cut back, 1 base at V and 9 bases at J, with 13 bases in the middle.

The CDR3 coding sequence is TGTGCCAGCAGCTTAGTGGTCAGCGGGAGTTACAATGAGCAGTTCTTC. It specifies CASSLVVSGSYNEQFF. The chain employs TRBV7-6 and TRBJ2-1, with TRBD2 identical over 8 bases. This CDR3 has 16 amino acids. V shed 1 base, J shed 4 bases, and the junction held 6 bases outside the gene matches. CDR1 is SGHVS and CDR2 is FNYEAQ in the germline V gene.

The chain is built from TRBV11-2 and TRBJ2-7, with a weak D call TRBD2 (6 bases). CDR1 is SGHAT and CDR2 is FQNNGV in the germline V gene. This CDR3 region has 15 residues. V was pared by 5 bases and J by 5 bases, with 19 bases between. The DNA for the CDR3 is TGTGCCAGCAGCACCCTCCGGGGGTGGGTCGACGAGCAGTACTTC. It codes for CASSTLRGWVDEQYF.

CDR3 DNA sequence: TGTGCCAGCAGACCCATGGGCAGCGGGAGGGCTGCAGATACGCAGTATTTT. Translating it yields CASRPMGSGRAADTQYF. The chain uses TRBV27 and TRBJ2-3; 10 bases align to TRBD2. The CDR3 spans 17 residues. J lost 4 bases, V lost 6 bases, and 13 bases had no gene match. Germline-derived CDR1 and CDR2 are MNHEY and SMNVEV (reference sequence).

The rearrangement uses TRBV7-2 and TRBJ2-3; D may be TRBD2 (5 bases). V lost 5 bases and J 2 bases, leaving 14 bases between the germline ends. There are 15 residues in the CDR3. From germline, CDR1 is SGHTA and CDR2 FQGNSA. As DNA, the CDR3 is TGTGCCAGCAGCCAGAATCTGGGAGCCACAGATACGCAGTATTTT. Its translation: CASSQNLGATDTQYF.

The chain carries TRBV7-4 and TRBJ1-1; no clear D gene. The CDR3 loop spans 13 amino acids. Per germline, CDR1 SGHVT and CDR2 SQSDAQ. The ends were cut back, 1 base at V and 10 bases at J, with 13 bases in the middle. The CDR3 sequence is CASSLEAQPGAFF. In nucleotides, the CDR3 is TGTGCCAGCAGCTTAGAGGCCCAGCCAGGAGCTTTCTTT.

The rearrangement links TRBV20-1 to TRBJ2-1, with TRBD1 matching 7 bases. V trimming: 5 bases; J trimming: 1 base; junction bases outside the gene matches: 14. The CDR3 loop spans 17 amino acids. Per the germline V gene, CDR1 is DFQATT and CDR2 is SNEGSKA (reference sequence). The CDR3 DNA reads TGCAGTGCTCCACTTCCTACTAACAGGGGATCCTACAATGAGCAGTTCTTC. Translating gives CSAPLPTNRGSYNEQFF.

In DNA, the CDR3 is TGTGCCAGCGCGTTAGAGGGGAACACTGAAGCTTTCTTT. Translated: CASALEGNTEAFF. The genes are TRBV7-2 and TRBJ1-1; no reliable D call. Per germline, CDR1 SGHTA and CDR2 FQGNSA. The CDR3 loop spans 13 amino acids. V was pared by 8 bases and J by 1 base, with 11 bases between.

The chain uses TRBV29-1 and TRBJ1-6, with 9 nucleotides matching TRBD1. The length of the CDR3 is 16 residues. Per the germline V gene, CDR1 is SQVTM and CDR2 is ANQGSEA. This CDR3 reads CTQARDRAPYNSPLHF. The CDR3 DNA reads TGCACCCAAGCGCGGGACAGGGCACCCTATAATTCACCCCTCCACTTT.

This clonotype has more than one count but fewer than ten. The DNA of the CDR3 is TGTGCCAGCAGCTTAGCCGCGGGAGACGAGACCCAGTACTTC. This sequence encodes CASSLAAGDETQYF. The chain employs TRBV7-2 and TRBJ2-5; 7 nucleotides align to TRBD2. Germline CDR1 is SGHTA and CDR2 is FQGNSA. V dropped 0 bases and J dropped 5; count of bases not matched to a gene: 3. This CDR3 is 14 amino acids long.

The table lists this clonotype with many counts. CDR3 region: CASSRSGEEAFF. In DNA form, the CDR3 reads TGTGCCAGCAGCCGGAGTGGGGAAGAAGCTTTCTTT. The rearrangement joins TRBV7-2 to TRBJ1-1; D is ambiguous. Trimming removed 5 bases at V and 8 bases at J, with 12 bases between. CDR3 length equals 12 residues. Germline loops: CDR1 SGHTA, CDR2 FQGNSA.

The V gene is TRBV28, the J gene TRBJ1-2; TRBD1 matches 8 bases. The V and J ends lost 4 bases and 6 bases, in that order; junction bases with no gene match: 7. The CDR3 contains 14 residues. Germline values: CDR1 MDHEN, CDR2 SYDVKM. The CDR3, as DNA: TGTGCCAGCAGTTCCCCAGGGGGCGCCAATGGCTACACCTTC. This gives the protein CASSSPGGANGYTF.

The chain combines TRBV4-1 with TRBJ1-6; D gene ambiguous. Trimming took off 1 base at V and 0 bases at J, with 10 bases between the two ends. There are 17 residues in the CDR3. Germline-derived CDR1 and CDR2 are MGHRA and YSYEKL. The CDR3 spells CASSQGHGNSYNSPLHF. CDR3 DNA sequence: TGCGCCAGCAGCCAAGGCCACGGTAACTCCTATAATTCACCCCTCCACTTT.

This clonotype was recorded a few times. This sequence joins TRBV20-1 and TRBJ1-2; 8 bases align to TRBD1. This CDR3 is 13 amino acids long. Germline lookup yields CDR1 DFQATT and CDR2 SNEGSKA (reference sequence). With V trimmed by 5 bases and J by 7 bases, 9 bases remained unmatched. The CDR3 nucleotides are TGCAGTGCTCATCCGGGACAGGAGCCTGGCTACACCTTC. This codes for CSAHPGQEPGYTF.

The chain combines TRBV28 with TRBJ2-7; 7 bases line up with TRBD2. Unmatched junction bases numbered 13, after V lost 5 bases and J lost 6 bases. There are 15 residues in the CDR3. Germline assignment: CDR1 MDHEN and CDR2 SYDVKM. As DNA, the CDR3 is TGTGCCAGCAGTCTTACCGGGACGGGGGGTTTCGAGCAGTACTTC. It specifies CASSLTGTGGFEQYF.

V gene TRBV27 combines with J gene TRBJ2-7; TRBD1 aligns across 10 bases. V lost 4 bases to trimming and J lost 3 bases; unmatched junction nucleotides: 9. Germline lookup yields CDR1 MNHEY and CDR2 SMNVEV (reference sequence). The length of the CDR3 is 16 residues. CDR3 coding DNA: TGTGCCAGCAGTTCCTCTGGACAGGGGGGGTTCTACGAGCAGTACTTC. Translated: CASSSSGQGGFYEQYF.

The chain combines TRBV27 with TRBJ1-5; weak D call: TRBD1 (5 bases). CDR1 is MNHEY and CDR2 is SMNVEV in the germline V gene (reference sequence). The CDR3 has 12 amino acids. Trimming took 4 bases from V and 9 from J, leaving 10 bases between them. The CDR3 nucleotides are TGTGCCAGCAGTTCAGGGACGATGCCCCAGCATTTT. It is translated as CASSSGTMPQHF.

The chain employs TRBV7-2 and TRBJ2-3, with unresolved D. Looked up from germline, CDR1 is SGHTA and CDR2 is FQGNSA. Trimming removed 5 bases at V and 0 bases at J, with 9 bases between. The length of the CDR3 is 14 residues. DNA for the CDR3: TGTGCCAGCAGCCCCCAGATTAGCACAGATACGCAGTATTTT. Protein product: CASSPQISTDTQYF.

This clonotype was observed a few times. The chain combines TRBV4-2 with TRBJ2-5; maybe TRBD2 (6 bases). The CDR3 length is 13 residues. Per the germline V gene, CDR1 is LGHNA and CDR2 is YNFKEQ. V was trimmed by 3 bases and J by 4 bases, leaving 9 bases between them. The CDR3 here is CASSQAAGETQYF. CDR3 in DNA: TGTGCCAGCAGCCAGGCAGCGGGAGAGACCCAGTACTTC.

The V gene is TRBV27, the J gene TRBJ1-4; D remains ambiguous. CDR1 is MNHEY, CDR2 SMNVEV, per germline (reference sequence). The CDR3 length is 16 residues. The ends were cut back, 8 bases at V and 3 bases at J, with 19 bases in the middle. In DNA form, the CDR3 reads TGTGCCAGCGGCCCTTTCTCAGTGCCACCTAATGAAAAACTGTTTTTT. It yields the protein CASGPFSVPPNEKLFF.

This clonotype appeared a few times. The genes are TRBV7-6 and TRBJ2-1; tentatively, D is TRBD1 (5 bases). V was clipped by 1 base and J by 3 bases, with 13 bases between them. Germline CDR1 reads SGHVS; CDR2 reads FNYEAQ. The CDR3 is 16 residues long. The CDR3 DNA reads as TGTGCCAGCAGCTTAGAGGGGTGGGCCCGCTACAATGAGCAGTTCTTC. Protein product: CASSLEGWARYNEQFF.

This clonotype has more than one count but fewer than ten. This rearrangement joins TRBV29-1 to TRBJ2-3, with TRBD1 matching over 9 bases. Germline CDR1 is SQVTM and CDR2 is ANQGSEA. The CDR3 has 14 residues. Trimming cost V 4 bases and J 0 bases; bases outside gene matches: 2. CDR3 loop: CSVGTGDSTDTQYF. CDR3 DNA sequence: TGCAGCGTTGGGACAGGGGATAGCACAGATACGCAGTATTTT.

There are a few counts of this clonotype. V gene TRBV27 combines with J gene TRBJ2-4; D possibly matches TRBD1 or TRBD2 (6 bases each). The CDR3 has 15 residues. From germline, CDR1 is MNHEY and CDR2 SMNVEV (reference sequence). Trimming removed 1 base at V and 8 bases at J, with 15 bases between. The DNA of the CDR3 is TGTGCCAGCAGTTTATTAGGGACGGAGGGGGACATTCAGTACTTC. Its protein product is CASSLLGTEGDIQYF.

The chain's CDR3 is CASSYQDRATEAFF. The CDR3 DNA reads as TGCGCCAGCAGCTACCAGGACAGGGCGACTGAAGCTTTCTTT. This rearrangement joins TRBV5-1 to TRBJ1-1; 8 bases fit TRBD1. This CDR3 comprises 14 residues. Losses at the gene ends were 3 bases for V and 5 bases for J; bases not matched to a gene: 6. The germline V gene has CDR1 SGHRS and CDR2 YFSETQ.